Here is one T cell receptor (beta chain) with its context. Its matching antigen is unknown. Sample treatment: 19 received Ad26.COV2.S at low or high dose, single or two shots; several received placebo; per-sample allocation not given. The samples were gathered on day 63 after the first injection of vaccine or placebo. These data are taken from a study of Ad26.COV2.S vaccination and SARS-CoV-2 variants. Whole-study results and caveats: Those who received vaccine or placebo ended up with similar non-spike TCR breadth.

Only in-frame clones appear in the TCRdb table, and some are missing; sequencing was by immunoSEQ multiplex PCR. The sample has 300,000 to 400,000 clones, 87% seen once. The CDR3 length is 18 residues. Germline lookup yields CDR1 MNHEY and CDR2 SVGEGT. Trimming stripped 5 bases from V and 3 bases from J, with 25 bases between. The receptor comes from a person between 18 and 60 years old who received the Ad26.COV2.S COVID-19 vaccine or a placebo. The V and J genes are TRBV6-2 or TRBV6-3 and TRBJ1-2, with D perhaps TRBD1 (5 bases). Material: peripheral blood, obtained in a trial of Ad26.COV2.S vaccine versus placebo. The CDR3 DNA sequence: TGTGCCAGCAGTCCCCTTTGGGAAGGGGCCGGATCTCACTATGGCTACACCTTC. Translating gives CASSPLWEGAGSHYGYTF.